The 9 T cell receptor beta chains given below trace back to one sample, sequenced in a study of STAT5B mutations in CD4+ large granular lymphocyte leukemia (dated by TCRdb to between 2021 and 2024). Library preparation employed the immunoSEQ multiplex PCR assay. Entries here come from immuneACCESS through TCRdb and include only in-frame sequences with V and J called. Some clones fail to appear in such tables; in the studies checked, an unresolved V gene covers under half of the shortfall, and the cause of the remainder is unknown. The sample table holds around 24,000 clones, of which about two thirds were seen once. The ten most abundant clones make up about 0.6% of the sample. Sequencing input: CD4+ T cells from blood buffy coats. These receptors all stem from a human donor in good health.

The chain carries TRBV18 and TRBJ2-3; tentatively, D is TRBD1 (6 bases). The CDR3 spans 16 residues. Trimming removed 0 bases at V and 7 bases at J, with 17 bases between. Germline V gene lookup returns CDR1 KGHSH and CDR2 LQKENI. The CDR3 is CASSPPWGLNPYTQYF. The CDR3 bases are TGTGCCAGCTCACCACCGTGGGGGCTAAACCCCTATACGCAGTATTTT.

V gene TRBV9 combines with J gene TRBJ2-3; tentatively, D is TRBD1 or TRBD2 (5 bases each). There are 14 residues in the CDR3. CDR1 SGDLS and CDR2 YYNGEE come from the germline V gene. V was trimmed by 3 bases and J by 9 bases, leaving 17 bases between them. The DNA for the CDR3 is TGTGCCAGCAGCGCCCTGGGGGAAGTGGGCACGCAGTATTTT. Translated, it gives CASSALGEVGTQYF. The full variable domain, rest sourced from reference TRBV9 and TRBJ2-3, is DSGVTQTPKHLITATGQRVTLRCSPRSGDLSVYWYQQSLDQGLQFLIQYYNGEERAKGNILERFSAQQFPDLHSELNLSSLELGDSALYFCASSALGEVGTQYFGPGTRLTVL.

The CDR3 DNA is TGTGCCAGCAGCTCCTGGACAGGGAGCACAGATACGCAGTATTTT. This codes for CASSSWTGSTDTQYF. The chain combines TRBV7-9 with TRBJ2-3; 8 bases are shared with TRBD1. The CDR3 totals 15 residues. V was pared by 4 bases and J by 0 bases, with 3 bases of the junction left unmatched. The germline gives CDR1 SEHNR, CDR2 FQNEAQ (reference sequence). The full variable domain, with the rest looked up from reference TRBV7-9 and TRBJ2-3, is DTGVSQNPRHKITKRGQNVTFRCDPISEHNRLYWYRQTLGQGPEFLTYFQNEAQLEKSRLLSDRFSAERPKGSFSTLEIQRTEQGDSAMYLCASSSWTGSTDTQYFGPGTRLTVL.

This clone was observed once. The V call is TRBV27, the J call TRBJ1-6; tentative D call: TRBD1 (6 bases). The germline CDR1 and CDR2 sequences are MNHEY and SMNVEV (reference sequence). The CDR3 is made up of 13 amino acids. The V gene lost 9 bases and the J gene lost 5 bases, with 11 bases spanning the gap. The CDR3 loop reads CASKGGNNSPLHF. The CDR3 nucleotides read TGTGCCAGTAAGGGGGGAAATAATTCACCCCTCCACTTT.

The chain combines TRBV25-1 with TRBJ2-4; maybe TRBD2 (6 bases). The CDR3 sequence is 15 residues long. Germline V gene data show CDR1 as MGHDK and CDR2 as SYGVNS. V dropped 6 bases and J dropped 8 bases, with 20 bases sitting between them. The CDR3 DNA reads TGTGCCAGCAGCGCACTCGGGACTTCTGTGGACATTCAGTACTTC. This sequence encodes CASSALGTSVDIQYF.

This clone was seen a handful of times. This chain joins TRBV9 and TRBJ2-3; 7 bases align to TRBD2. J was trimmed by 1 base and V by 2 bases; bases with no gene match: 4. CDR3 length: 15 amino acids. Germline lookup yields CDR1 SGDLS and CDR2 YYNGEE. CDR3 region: CASSVRTSGTDTQYF. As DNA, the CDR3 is TGTGCCAGCAGCGTTAGAACTAGCGGCACAGATACGCAGTATTTT. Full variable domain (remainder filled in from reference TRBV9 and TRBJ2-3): DSGVTQTPKHLITATGQRVTLRCSPRSGDLSVYWYQQSLDQGLQFLIQYYNGEERAKGNILERFSAQQFPDLHSELNLSSLELGDSALYFCASSVRTSGTDTQYFGPGTRLTVL.

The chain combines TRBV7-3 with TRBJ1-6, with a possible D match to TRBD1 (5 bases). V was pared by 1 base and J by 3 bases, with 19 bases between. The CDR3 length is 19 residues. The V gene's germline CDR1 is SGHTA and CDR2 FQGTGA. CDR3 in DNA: TGTGCCAGCAGCTTAAGGATCGGGGCAGGCCCCTTCTATAATTCACCCCTCCACTTT. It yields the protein CASSLRIGAGPFYNSPLHF.

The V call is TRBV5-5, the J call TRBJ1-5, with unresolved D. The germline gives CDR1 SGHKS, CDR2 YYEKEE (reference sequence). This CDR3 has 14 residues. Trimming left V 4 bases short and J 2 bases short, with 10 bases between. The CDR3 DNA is TGTGCCAGCAGCGTGGGTGGTGGCAATCAGCCCCAGCATTTT. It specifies CASSVGGGNQPQHF. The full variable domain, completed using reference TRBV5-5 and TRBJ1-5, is DAGVTQSPTHLIKTRGQQVTLRCSPISGHKSVSWYQQVLGQGPQFIFQYYEKEERGRGNFPDRFSARQFPNYSSELNVNALLLGDSALYLCASSVGGGNQPQHFGDGTRLSIL.

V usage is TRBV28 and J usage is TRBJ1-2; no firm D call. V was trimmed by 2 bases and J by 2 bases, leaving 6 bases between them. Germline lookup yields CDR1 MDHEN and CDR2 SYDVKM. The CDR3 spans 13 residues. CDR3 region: CASSLRENYGYTF. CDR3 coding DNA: TGTGCCAGCAGTTTAAGAGAAAACTATGGCTACACCTTC.